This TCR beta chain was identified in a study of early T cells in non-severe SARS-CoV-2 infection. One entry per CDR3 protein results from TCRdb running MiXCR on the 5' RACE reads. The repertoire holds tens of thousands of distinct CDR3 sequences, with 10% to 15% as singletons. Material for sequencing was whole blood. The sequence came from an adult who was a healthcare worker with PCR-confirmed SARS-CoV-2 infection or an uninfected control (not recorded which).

The CDR3 is CASSFSPGAGRNTEAFF. Here the CDR3 DNA reads TGCGCCAGCAGCTTTTCTCCGGGGGCAGGAAGGAACACTGAAGCTTTCTTT. This chain uses TRBV5-1 with TRBJ1-1, with a tentative D call TRBD1 (6 bases). V dropped 2 bases and J dropped 1 base, with 18 bases sitting between them. CDR3 size: 17 residues. Germline V gene data show CDR1 as SGHRS and CDR2 as YFSETQ.